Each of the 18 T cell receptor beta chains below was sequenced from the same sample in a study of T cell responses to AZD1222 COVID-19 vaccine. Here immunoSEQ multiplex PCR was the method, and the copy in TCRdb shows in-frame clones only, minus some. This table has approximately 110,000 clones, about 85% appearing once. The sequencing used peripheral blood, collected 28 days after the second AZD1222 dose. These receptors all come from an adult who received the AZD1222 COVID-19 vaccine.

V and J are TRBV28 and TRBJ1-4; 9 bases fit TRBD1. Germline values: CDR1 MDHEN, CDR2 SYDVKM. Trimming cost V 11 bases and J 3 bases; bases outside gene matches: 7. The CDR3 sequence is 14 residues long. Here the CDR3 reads CAGTGGVANEKLFF. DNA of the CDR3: TGTGCCGGCACAGGGGGCGTAGCTAATGAAAAACTGTTTTTT.

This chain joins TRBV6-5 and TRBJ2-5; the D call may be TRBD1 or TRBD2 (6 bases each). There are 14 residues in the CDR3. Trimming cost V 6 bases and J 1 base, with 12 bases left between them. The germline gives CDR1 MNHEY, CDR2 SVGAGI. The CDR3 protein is CASRPQGGQETQYF. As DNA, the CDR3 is TGTGCCAGCAGGCCACAGGGAGGCCAAGAGACCCAGTACTTC.

The CDR3 reads CASSNAYEQYF. CDR3 in DNA: TGTGCCAGCAGTAACGCCTACGAGCAGTACTTC. The chain joins TRBV7-9 to TRBJ2-7; D remains unclear. Germline V gene sequence: CDR1 SEHNR, CDR2 FQNEAQ (reference sequence). The CDR3 has 11 amino acids. Trimming shortened V by 6 bases and J by 2 bases, and 5 bases separated the two germline ends.

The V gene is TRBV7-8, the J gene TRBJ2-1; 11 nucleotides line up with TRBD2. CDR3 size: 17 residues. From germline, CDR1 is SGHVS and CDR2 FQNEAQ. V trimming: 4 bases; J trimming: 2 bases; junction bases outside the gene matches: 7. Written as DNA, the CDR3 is TGTGCCAGCAGCTCGGTTGTGACTAGCGGGACCTACAATGAGCAGTTCTTC. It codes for CASSSVVTSGTYNEQFF.

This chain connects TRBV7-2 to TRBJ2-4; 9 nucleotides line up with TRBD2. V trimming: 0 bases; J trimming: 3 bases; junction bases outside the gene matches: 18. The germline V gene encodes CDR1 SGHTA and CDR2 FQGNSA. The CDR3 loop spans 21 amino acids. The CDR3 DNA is TGTGCCAGCAGCTTAGCGTCGATTAGCGGGAGTGTACCGGGGCTCAAAAACATTCAGTACTTC. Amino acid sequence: CASSLASISGSVPGLKNIQYF.

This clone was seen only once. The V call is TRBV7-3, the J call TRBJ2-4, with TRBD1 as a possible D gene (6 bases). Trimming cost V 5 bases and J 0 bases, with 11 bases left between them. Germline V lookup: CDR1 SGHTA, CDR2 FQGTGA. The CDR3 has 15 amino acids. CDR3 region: CASSLTGIAKNIQYF. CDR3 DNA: TGTGCCAGCAGCCTTACAGGGATAGCCAAAAACATTCAGTACTTC.

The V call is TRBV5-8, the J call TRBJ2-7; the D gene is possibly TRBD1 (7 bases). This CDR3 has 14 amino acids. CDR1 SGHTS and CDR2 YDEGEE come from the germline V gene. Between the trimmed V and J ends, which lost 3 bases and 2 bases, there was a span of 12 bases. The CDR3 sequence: CASSWAGQTYEQYF. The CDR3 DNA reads TGTGCCAGCAGCTGGGCGGGACAGACCTACGAGCAGTACTTC.

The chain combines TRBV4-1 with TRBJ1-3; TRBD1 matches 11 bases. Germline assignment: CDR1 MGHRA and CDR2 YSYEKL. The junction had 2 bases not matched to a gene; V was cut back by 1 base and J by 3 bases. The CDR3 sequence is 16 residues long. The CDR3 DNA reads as TGCGCCAGCAGCCAAGGGACAGGGGGCTATGGAAACACCATATATTTT. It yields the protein CASSQGTGGYGNTIYF.

CDR3 sequence (DNA): TGTGCCAGCAGCCCCTCCCCCGCAAGCTCTGGAAACACCATATATTTT. Amino acids: CASSPSPASSGNTIYF. J is TRBJ1-3 and V is TRBV9; D not certain. The ends were cut back, 4 bases at V and 0 bases at J, with 14 bases in the middle. The CDR3 contains 16 residues. The germline V gene has CDR1 SGDLS and CDR2 YYNGEE.

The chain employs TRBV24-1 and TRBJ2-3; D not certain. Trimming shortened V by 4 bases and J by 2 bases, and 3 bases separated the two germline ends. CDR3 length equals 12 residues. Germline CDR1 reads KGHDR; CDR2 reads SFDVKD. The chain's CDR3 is CATSDNTDTQYF. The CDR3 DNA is TGTGCCACCAGTGACAACACAGATACGCAGTATTTT.

CDR3 in amino acids: CSTGSNGYTF. CDR3 in DNA: TGCAGTACAGGGTCAAATGGCTACACCTTC. V and J are TRBV20-1 and TRBJ1-2; tentatively, D is TRBD1 (6 bases). CDR1 and CDR2 from the germline V gene are DFQATT and SNEGSKA (reference sequence). The length of the CDR3 is 10 residues. The germline V and J ends were trimmed by 8 bases and 6 bases, with 10 bases remaining between them.

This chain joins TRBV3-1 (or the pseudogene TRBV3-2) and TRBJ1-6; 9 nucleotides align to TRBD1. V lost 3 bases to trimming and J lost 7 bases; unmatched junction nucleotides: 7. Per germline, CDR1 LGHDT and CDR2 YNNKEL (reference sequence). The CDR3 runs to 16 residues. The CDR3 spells CASSQKGQGLNSPLHF. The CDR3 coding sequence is TGTGCCAGCAGCCAGAAGGGACAGGGTTTGAATTCACCCCTCCACTTT.

CDR3 in amino acids: CASSLMGVVYEQYF. DNA of the CDR3: TGTGCCAGCAGTTTAATGGGGGTAGTCTACGAGCAGTACTTC. The chain has TRBV28 and TRBJ2-7; D may correspond to TRBD1 or TRBD2 (5 bases each). Trimming stripped 2 bases from V and 3 bases from J, with 11 bases between. The CDR3 consists of 14 residues. Germline assignment: CDR1 MDHEN and CDR2 SYDVKM. The full variable domain, in which reference TRBV28 and TRBJ2-7 provide the parts outside the CDR3, is DVKVTQSSRYLVKRTGEKVFLECVQDMDHENMFWYRQDPGLGLRLIYFSYDVKMKEKGDIPEGYSVSREKKERFSLILESASTNQTSMYLCASSLMGVVYEQYFGPGTRLTVT.

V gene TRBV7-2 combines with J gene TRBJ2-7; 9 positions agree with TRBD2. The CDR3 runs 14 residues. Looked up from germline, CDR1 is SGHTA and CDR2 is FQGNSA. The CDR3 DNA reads TGTGCTAGCTCCCGGCGGGAGGGTATCTACGAGCAGTACTTC. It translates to CASSRREGIYEQYF.

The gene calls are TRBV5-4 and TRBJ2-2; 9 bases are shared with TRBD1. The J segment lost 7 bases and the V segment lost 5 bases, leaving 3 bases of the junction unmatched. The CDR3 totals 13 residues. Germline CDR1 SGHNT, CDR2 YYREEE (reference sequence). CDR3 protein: CASRQTGGGELFF. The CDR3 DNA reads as TGTGCCAGCAGACAGACAGGGGGCGGGGAGCTGTTTTTT.

CDR3 protein: CASRAGNLYEQYF. CDR3 nucleotides: TGTGCCAGCCGGGCAGGGAACCTTTACGAGCAGTACTTC. The chain is built from TRBV6-5 and TRBJ2-7; the D gene is possibly TRBD1 (5 bases). The CDR3 loop spans 13 amino acids. Germline V gene data show CDR1 as MNHEY and CDR2 as SVGAGI. Trimming stripped 8 bases from V and 4 bases from J, with 15 bases between.

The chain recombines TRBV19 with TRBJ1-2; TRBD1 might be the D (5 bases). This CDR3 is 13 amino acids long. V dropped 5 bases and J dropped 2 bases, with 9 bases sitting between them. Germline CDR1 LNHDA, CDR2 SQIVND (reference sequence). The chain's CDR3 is CASSLDRNYGYTF. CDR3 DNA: TGTGCCAGTAGTCTCGACAGAAACTATGGCTACACCTTC.

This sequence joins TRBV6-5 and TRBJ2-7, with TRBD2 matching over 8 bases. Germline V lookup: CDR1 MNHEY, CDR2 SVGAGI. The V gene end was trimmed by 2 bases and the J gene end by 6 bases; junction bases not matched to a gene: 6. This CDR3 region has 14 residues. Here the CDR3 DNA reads TGTGCCAGCAGTTACGCCAGCGGGAGTGCCGAGCAGTACTTC. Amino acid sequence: CASSYASGSAEQYF.